Detailed here is one T cell receptor (beta chain). These data belong to a study of T cell changes during pregnancy in multiple sclerosis. This CDR3 spans 13 amino acids. CDR1 and CDR2 (germline): ENHRY, SYGVKD. V was pared by 10 bases and J by 6 bases, with 11 bases of the junction left unmatched. Repertoires were generated with immunoSEQ multiplex PCR, while TCRdb's copy carries only in-frame clones and drops some. Of 40,000 to 60,000 clones listed, more than 80% are singletons. This specimen was CD4+ T cells from peripheral blood mononuclear cells, taken before pregnancy. The chain uses TRBV10-3 and TRBJ2-7; TRBD2 matches at 8 bases. This receptor was obtained from a female donor with multiple sclerosis, enrolled in a pregnancy study. DNA of the CDR3: TGTGCCACCGCGGGGGGCGGGATCTCCGAGCAGTACTTC. This codes for CATAGGGISEQYF.